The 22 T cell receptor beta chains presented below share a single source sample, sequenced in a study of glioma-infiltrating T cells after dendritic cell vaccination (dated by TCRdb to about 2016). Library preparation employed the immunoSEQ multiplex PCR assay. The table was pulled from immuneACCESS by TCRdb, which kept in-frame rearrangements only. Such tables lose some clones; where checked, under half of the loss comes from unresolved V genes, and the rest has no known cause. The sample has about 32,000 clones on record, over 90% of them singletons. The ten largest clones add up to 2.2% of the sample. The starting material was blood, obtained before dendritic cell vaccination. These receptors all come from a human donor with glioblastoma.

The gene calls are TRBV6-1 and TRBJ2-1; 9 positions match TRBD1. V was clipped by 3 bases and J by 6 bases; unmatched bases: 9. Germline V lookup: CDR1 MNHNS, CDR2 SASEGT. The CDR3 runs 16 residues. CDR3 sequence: CASSDYRGRVSNEQFF. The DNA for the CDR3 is TGTGCCAGCAGTGACTACAGGGGGCGAGTTTCCAATGAGCAGTTCTTC.

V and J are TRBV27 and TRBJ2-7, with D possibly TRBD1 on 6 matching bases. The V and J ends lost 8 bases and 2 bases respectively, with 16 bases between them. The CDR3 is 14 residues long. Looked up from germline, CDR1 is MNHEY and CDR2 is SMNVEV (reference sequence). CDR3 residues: CASSRQVGPYEQYF. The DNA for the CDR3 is TGTGCCAGCTCTAGACAGGTGGGGCCCTACGAGCAGTACTTC.

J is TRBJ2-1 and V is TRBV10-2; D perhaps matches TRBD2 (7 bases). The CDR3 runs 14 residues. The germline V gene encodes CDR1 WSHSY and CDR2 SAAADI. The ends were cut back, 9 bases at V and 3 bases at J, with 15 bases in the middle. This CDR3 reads CASRRGPDYNEQFF. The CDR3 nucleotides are TGCGCCAGTAGGCGGGGGCCCGACTACAATGAGCAGTTCTTC.

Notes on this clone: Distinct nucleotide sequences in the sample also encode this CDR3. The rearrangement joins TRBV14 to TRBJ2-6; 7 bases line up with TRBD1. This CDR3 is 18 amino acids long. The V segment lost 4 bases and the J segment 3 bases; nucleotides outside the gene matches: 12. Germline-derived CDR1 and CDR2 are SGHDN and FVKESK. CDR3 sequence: CASSPPGQSALGANVLTF. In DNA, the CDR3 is TGTGCCAGCAGCCCACCGGGACAGAGCGCTCTTGGGGCCAACGTCCTGACTTTC.

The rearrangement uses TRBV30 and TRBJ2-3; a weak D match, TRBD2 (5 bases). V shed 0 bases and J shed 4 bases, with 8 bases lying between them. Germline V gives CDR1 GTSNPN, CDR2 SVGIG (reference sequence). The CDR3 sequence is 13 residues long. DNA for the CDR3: TGTGCCTGGAGTGTTAGCGCAGCAGATACGCAGTATTTT. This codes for CAWSVSAADTQYF.

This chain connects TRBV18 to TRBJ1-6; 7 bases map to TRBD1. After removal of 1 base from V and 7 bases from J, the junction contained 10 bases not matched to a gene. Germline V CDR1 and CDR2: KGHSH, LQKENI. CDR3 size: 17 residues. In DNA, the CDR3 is TGTGCCAGCTCACCACAGGTAACCAGGGGGGCGAATTCACCCCTCCACTTT. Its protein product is CASSPQVTRGANSPLHF.

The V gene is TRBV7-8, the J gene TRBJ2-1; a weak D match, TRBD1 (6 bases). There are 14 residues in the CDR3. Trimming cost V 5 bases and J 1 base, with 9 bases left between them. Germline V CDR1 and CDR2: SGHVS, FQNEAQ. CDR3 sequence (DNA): TGTGCCAGCAGCGCTGGGACATCCTACAATGAGCAGTTCTTC. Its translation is CASSAGTSYNEQFF.

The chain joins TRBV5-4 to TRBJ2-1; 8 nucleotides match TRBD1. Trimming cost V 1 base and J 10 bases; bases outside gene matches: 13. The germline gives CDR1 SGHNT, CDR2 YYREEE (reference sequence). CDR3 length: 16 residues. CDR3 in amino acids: CASSLSLRQGAREQFF. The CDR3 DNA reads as TGTGCCAGCAGCTTGTCCTTGAGGCAGGGGGCTCGAGAGCAGTTCTTC.

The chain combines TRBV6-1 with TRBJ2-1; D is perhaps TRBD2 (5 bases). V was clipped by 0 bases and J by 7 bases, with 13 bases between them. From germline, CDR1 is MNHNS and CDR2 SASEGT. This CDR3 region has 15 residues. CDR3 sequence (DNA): TGTGCCAGCAGTGAAGCTATGGTAGCGAAAAATGAGCAGTTCTTC. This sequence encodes CASSEAMVAKNEQFF.

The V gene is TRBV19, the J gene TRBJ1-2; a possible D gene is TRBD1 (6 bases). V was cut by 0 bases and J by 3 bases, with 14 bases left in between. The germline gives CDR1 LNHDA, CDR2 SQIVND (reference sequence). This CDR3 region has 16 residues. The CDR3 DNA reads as TGTGCCAGTAGTATAGATCGGACAGTTACCTACTATGGCTACACCTTC. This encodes CASSIDRTVTYYGYTF.

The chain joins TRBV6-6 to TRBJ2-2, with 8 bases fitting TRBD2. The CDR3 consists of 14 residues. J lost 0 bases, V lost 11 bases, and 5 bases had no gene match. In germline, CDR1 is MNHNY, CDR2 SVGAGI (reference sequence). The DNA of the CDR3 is TGTGCCTCTCGGGGGGGCGCGAACACCGGGGAGCTGTTTTTT. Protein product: CASRGGANTGELFF.

CDR3 in DNA: TGCGCCAGCAGCGTGGCGGCGGCTAACACTGAAGCTTTCTTT. Its protein is CASSVAAANTEAFF. This sequence joins TRBV5-1 and TRBJ1-1; unclear D gene. There are 14 residues in the CDR3. The germline CDR1 and CDR2 sequences are SGHRS and YFSETQ. V lost 4 bases, J lost 2 bases, and 12 bases lay in between.

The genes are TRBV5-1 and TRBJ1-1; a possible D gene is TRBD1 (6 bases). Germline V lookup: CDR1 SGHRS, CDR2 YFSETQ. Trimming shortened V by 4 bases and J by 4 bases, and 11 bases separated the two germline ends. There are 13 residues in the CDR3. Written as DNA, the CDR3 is TGCGCCAGCAGCCGTGAAGGGGGCACTGAAGCTTTCTTT. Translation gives CASSREGGTEAFF.

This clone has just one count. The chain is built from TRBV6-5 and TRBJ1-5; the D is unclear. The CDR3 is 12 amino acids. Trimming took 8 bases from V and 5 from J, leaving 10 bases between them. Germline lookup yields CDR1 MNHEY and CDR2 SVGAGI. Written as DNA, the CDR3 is TGTGCCAGCCGAGAGAGTGATCAGCCCCAGCATTTT. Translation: CASRESDQPQHF.

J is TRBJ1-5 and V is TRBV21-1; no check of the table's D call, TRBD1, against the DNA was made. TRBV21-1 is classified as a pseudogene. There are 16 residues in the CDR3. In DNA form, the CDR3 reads TGTGCCAGCAGCAAAGGGGACAGCTATAGCAATCAGCCCCAGCATTTT. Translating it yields CASSKGDSYSNQPQHF.

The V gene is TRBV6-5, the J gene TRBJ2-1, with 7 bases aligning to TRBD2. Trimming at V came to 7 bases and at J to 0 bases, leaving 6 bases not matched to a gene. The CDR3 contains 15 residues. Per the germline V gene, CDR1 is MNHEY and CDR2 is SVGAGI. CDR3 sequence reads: CASTKTGGSYNEQFF. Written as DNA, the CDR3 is TGTGCCAGCACTAAGACGGGGGGCTCCTACAATGAGCAGTTCTTC.

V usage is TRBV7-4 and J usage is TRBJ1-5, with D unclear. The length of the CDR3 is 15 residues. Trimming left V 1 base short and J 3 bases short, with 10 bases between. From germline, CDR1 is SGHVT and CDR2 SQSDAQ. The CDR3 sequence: CASSLGGSDNQPQHF. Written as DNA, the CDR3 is TGTGCCAGCAGCTTAGGAGGGTCGGACAATCAGCCCCAGCATTTT. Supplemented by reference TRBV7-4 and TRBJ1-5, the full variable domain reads GAGVSQSPRYKVAKRGRDVALRCDSISGHVTLYWYRQTLGQGSEVLTYSQSDAQRDKSGRPSGRFSAERPERSVSTLKIQRTEQGDSAVYLCASSLGGSDNQPQHFGDGTRLSIL.

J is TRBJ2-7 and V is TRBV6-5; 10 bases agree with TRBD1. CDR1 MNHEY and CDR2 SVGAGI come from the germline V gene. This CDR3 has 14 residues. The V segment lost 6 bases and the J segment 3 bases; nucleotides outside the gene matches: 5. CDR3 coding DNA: TGTGCCAGCAGCAGGACAGGGGGTCGCTACGAGCAGTACTTC. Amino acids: CASSRTGGRYEQYF.

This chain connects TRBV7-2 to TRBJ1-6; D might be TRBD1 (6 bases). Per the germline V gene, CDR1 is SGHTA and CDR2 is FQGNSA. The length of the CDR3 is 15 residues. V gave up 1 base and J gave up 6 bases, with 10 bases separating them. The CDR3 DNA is TGTGCCAGCAGCTTAGGACAGGTGGTTAATTCACCCCTCCACTTT. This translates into CASSLGQVVNSPLHF.

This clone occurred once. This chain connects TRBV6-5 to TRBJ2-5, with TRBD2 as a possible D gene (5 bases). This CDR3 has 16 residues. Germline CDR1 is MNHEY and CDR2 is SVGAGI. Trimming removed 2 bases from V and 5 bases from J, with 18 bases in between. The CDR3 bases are TGTGCCAGCAGTTACCTCAGGCGGGTTGGAAGTGAGACCCAGTACTTC. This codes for CASSYLRRVGSETQYF.

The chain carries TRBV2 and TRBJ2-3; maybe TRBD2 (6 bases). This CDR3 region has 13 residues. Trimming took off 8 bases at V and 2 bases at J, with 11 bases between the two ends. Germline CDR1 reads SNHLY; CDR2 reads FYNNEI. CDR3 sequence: CASAGLYTDTQYF. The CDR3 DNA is TGTGCCAGCGCTGGACTATACACAGATACGCAGTATTTT.

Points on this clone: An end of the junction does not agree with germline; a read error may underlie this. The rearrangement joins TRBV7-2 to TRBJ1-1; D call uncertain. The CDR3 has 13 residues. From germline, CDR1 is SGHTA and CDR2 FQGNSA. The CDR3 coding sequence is TGTGCCAGCAGCTTAGATTTCAGCACTAAAGCTTTCTTT. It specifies CASSLDFSTKAFF.